This T cell receptor (beta chain) emerged from a study of identical twins. Trimming took off 5 bases at V and 3 bases at J, with 14 bases between the two ends. The CDR3 runs to 14 residues. The germline V gene encodes CDR1 MNHNS and CDR2 SASEGT. There are a few counts of this clonotype. TCRdb reprocessed the 5' RACE reads with MiXCR, giving one entry per CDR3 protein. The top ten clones hold 0.91% of a sample with 520,000 or so distinct CDR3 sequences, approximately 22% of them seen once. Another study also made use of these data, one on T cells expressing NK-cell markers.

Sequences were obtained from CD4+ T cells sorted from blood. The receptor was derived from a woman aged 18-29 years in good health. The V gene is TRBV6-1, the J gene TRBJ2-7; D is tentatively TRBD1 or TRBD2 (5 bases each). CDR3 protein: CASSQQDGDYEQYF. As DNA, the CDR3 is TGTGCCAGCAGTCAACAGGACGGGGACTACGAGCAGTACTTC.